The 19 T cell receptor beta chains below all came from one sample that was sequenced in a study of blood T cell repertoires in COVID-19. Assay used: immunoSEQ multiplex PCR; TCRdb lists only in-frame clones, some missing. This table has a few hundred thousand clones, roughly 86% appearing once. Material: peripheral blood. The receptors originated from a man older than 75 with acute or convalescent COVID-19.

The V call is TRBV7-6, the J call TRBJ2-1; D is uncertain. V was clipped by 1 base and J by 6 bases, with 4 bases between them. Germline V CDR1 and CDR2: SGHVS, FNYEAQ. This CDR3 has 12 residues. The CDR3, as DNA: TGTGCCAGCAGCTTAGGAGTCAATGAGCAGTTCTTC. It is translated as CASSLGVNEQFF.

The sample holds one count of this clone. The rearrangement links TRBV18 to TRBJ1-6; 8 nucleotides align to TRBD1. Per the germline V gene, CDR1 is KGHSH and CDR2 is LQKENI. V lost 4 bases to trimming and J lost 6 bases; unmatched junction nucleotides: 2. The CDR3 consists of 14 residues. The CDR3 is CASSRDRINSPLHF. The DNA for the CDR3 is TGTGCCAGCTCACGGGACAGGATTAATTCACCCCTCCACTTT. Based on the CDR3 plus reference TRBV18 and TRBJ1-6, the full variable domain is NAGVMQNPRHLVRRRGQEARLRCSPMKGHSHVYWYRQLPEEGLKFMVYLQKENIIDESGMPKERFSAEFPKEGPSILRIQQVVRGDSAAYFCASSRDRINSPLHFGNGTRLTVT.

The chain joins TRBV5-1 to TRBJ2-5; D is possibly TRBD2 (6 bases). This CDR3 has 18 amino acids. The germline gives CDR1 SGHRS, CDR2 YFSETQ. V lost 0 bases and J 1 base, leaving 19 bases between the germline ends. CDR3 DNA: TGCGCCAGCAGCTTGGAAGGTTCAGGGAGGAGATCCCAAGAGACCCAGTACTTC. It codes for CASSLEGSGRRSQETQYF.

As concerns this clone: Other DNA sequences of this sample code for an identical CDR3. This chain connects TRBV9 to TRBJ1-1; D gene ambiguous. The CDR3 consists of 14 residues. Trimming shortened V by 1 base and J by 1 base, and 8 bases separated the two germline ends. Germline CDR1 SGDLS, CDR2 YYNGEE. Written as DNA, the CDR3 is TGTGCCAGCAGCGTATCGACGGGGAACACTGAAGCTTTCTTT. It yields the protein CASSVSTGNTEAFF. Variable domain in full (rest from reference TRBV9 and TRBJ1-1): DSGVTQTPKHLITATGQRVTLRCSPRSGDLSVYWYQQSLDQGLQFLIQYYNGEERAKGNILERFSAQQFPDLHSELNLSSLELGDSALYFCASSVSTGNTEAFFGQGTRLTVV.

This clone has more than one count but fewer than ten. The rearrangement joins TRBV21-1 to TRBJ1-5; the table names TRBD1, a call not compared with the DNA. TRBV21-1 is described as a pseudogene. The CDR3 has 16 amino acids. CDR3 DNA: TGTGCCAGCAGCAAAGAGGGGGCCAGGCGTGTCCAGCCCCAGCATTTT. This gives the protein CASSKEGARRVQPQHF.

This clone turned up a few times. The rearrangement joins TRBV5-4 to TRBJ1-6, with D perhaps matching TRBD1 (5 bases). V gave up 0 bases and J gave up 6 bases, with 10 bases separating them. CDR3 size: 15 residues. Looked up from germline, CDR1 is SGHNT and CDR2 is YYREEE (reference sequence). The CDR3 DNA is TGTGCCAGCAGCTTGGTGCGGGGGGGTAATTCACCCCTCCACTTT. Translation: CASSLVRGGNSPLHF.

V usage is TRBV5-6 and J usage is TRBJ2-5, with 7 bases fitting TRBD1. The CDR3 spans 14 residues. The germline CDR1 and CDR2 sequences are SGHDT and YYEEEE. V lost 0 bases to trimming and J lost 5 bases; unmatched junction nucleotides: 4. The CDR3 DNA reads TGTGCCAGCAGCTTGGACAGGGGTTACGAGACCCAGTACTTC. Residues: CASSLDRGYETQYF.

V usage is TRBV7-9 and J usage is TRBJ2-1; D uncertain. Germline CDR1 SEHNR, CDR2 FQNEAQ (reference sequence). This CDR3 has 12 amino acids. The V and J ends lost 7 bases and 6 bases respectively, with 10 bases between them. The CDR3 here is CASNPTGNEQFF. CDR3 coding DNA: TGTGCCAGCAACCCAACGGGCAATGAGCAGTTCTTC.

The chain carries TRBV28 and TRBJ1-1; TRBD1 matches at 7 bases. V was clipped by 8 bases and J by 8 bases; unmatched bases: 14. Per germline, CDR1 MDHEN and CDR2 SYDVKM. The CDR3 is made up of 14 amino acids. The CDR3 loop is CASRPPGQKLEAFF. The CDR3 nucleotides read TGTGCCAGCCGACCACCGGGACAGAAACTAGAAGCTTTCTTT.

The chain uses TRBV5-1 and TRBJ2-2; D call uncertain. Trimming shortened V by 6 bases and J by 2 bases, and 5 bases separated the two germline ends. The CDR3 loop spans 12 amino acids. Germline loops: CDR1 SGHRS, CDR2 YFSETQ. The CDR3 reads CASKLNTGELFF. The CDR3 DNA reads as TGCGCCAGCAAACTTAACACCGGGGAGCTGTTTTTT.

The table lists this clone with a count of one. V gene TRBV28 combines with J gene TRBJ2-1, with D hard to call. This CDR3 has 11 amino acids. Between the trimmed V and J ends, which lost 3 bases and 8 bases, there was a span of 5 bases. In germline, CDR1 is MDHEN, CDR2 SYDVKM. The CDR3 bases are TGTGCCAGCAGTTTCGAGGATGAGCAGTTCTTC. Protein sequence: CASSFEDEQFF.

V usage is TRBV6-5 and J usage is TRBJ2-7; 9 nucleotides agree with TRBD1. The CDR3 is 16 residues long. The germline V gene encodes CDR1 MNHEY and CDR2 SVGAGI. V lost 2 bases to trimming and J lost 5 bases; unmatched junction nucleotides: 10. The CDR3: CASSYLPGTGTNEQYF. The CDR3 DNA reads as TGTGCCAGCAGTTACCTACCCGGGACAGGGACAAACGAGCAGTACTTC.

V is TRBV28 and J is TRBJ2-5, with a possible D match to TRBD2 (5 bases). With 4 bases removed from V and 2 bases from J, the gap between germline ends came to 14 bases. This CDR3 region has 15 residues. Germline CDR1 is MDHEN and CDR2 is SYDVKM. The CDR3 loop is CASSYERSPQETQYF. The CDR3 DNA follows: TGTGCCAGCAGTTATGAGCGGAGCCCTCAAGAGACCCAGTACTTC.

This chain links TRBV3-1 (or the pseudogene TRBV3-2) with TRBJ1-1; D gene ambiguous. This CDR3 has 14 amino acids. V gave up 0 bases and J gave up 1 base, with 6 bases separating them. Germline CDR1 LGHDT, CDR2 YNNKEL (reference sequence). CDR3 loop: CASSQDGRNTEAFF. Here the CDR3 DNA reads TGTGCCAGCAGCCAAGACGGTAGGAACACTGAAGCTTTCTTT.

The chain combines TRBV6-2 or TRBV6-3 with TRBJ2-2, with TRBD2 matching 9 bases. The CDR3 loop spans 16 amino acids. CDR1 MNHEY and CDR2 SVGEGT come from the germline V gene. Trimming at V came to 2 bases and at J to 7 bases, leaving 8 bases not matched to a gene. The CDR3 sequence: CASSYIASGTGGELFF. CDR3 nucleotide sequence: TGTGCCAGCAGTTACATCGCTAGCGGGACTGGCGGGGAGCTGTTTTTT.

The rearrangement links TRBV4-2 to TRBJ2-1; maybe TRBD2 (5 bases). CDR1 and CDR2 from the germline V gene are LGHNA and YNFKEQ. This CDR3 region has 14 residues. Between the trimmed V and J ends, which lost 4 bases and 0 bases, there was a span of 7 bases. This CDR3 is CASSPGSSYNEQFF. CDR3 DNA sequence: TGTGCCAGCAGCCCGGGGAGCTCCTACAATGAGCAGTTCTTC.

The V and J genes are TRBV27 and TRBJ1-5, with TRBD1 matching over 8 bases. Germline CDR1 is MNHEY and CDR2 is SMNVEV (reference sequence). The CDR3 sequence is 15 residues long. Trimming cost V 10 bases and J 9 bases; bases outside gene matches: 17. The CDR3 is CAITPGTGGRGPQHF. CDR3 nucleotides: TGTGCCATCACGCCCGGGACAGGAGGACGGGGGCCCCAGCATTTT.

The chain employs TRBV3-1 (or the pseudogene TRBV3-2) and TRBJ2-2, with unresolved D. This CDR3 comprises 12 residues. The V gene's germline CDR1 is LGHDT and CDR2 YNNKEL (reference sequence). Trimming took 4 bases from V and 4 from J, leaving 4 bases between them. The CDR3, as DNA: TGTGCCAGCAGCCCTCTCACCGGGGAGCTGTTTTTT. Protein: CASSPLTGELFF.

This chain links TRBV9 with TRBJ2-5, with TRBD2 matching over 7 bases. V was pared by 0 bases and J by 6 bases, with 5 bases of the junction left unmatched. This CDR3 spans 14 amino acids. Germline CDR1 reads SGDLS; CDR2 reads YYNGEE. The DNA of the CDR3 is TGTGCCAGCAGCGTAGAAGGCGGGGGACAGACCCAGTACTTC. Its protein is CASSVEGGGQTQYF. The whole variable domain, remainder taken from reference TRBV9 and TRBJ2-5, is DSGVTQTPKHLITATGQRVTLRCSPRSGDLSVYWYQQSLDQGLQFLIQYYNGEERAKGNILERFSAQQFPDLHSELNLSSLELGDSALYFCASSVEGGGQTQYFGPGTRLLVL.